A single sample gave rise to the 17 T cell receptor beta chains below, sequenced in a study of T cell responses to AZD1222 COVID-19 vaccine (dated by TCRdb to the early 2020s). Libraries were prepared through the immunoSEQ multiplex PCR assay. TCRdb took over this immuneACCESS table, retaining in-frame rearrangements with V and J assigned. Such tables are incomplete; in checked studies, under half of the missing clones stem from an unresolved V gene, and the remainder is unexplained. This sample is represented by 150,000 or so clones; about 92% of them were singletons. The ten most abundant clones make up 2.3% of the sample. The time point label here, explained by the study, means: baseline before first vaccination. The sequenced sample was peripheral blood, obtained on day 0 of AZD1222 vaccination. The receptors originated from an adult in good health.

The chain is built from TRBV2 and TRBJ1-2; maybe TRBD1 (5 bases). V was shortened by 2 bases and J by 7 bases, with 17 bases between the two germline ends. The length of the CDR3 is 15 residues. Germline CDR1 is SNHLY and CDR2 is FYNNEI. Here the CDR3 reads CASSEIRGDGSGYTF. The CDR3 DNA reads as TGTGCCAGCAGTGAAATCCGGGGGGATGGGAGTGGCTACACCTTC.

This chain joins TRBV30 and TRBJ1-5; D not certain. The V gene lost 2 bases and the J gene lost 0 bases, with 8 bases spanning the gap. The CDR3 is made up of 14 amino acids. Germline values: CDR1 GTSNPN, CDR2 SVGIG (reference sequence). Here the CDR3 reads CAWSIQASNQPQHF. CDR3 in DNA: TGTGCCTGGAGTATTCAGGCTAGCAATCAGCCCCAGCATTTT.

The V and J genes are TRBV14 and TRBJ2-5; D is possibly TRBD2 (6 bases). Trimming stripped 1 base from V and 4 bases from J, with 13 bases between. The germline gives CDR1 SGHDN, CDR2 FVKESK. There are 15 residues in the CDR3. The CDR3 DNA reads TGTGCCAGCAGCCAAGTGTGGGGGGTAGGAGAGACCCAGTACTTC. It translates to CASSQVWGVGETQYF.

The chain carries TRBV4-2 and TRBJ1-2, with TRBD1 as a possible D gene (6 bases). CDR1 LGHNA and CDR2 YNFKEQ come from the germline V gene. The CDR3 has 14 amino acids. The ends were cut back, 0 bases at V and 4 bases at J, with 9 bases in the middle. The CDR3 sequence is CASSQDRGSYGYTF. CDR3 bases: TGTGCCAGCAGCCAAGACAGGGGTAGCTATGGCTACACCTTC.

This clone appeared a single time. The genes are TRBV18 and TRBJ2-5; D remains unclear. Germline-derived CDR1 and CDR2 are KGHSH and LQKENI. The CDR3 loop spans 13 amino acids. V lost 10 bases and J 1 base, leaving 13 bases between the germline ends. The CDR3 region has the DNA TGTGCCACCACTCCCCTGGCCCAAGAGACCCAGTACTTC. Protein product: CATTPLAQETQYF.

The chain has TRBV7-9 and TRBJ2-3, with TRBD2 matching over 13 bases. CDR3 length equals 18 residues. After removal of 4 bases from V and 0 bases from J, the junction contained 7 bases not matched to a gene. CDR1 SEHNR and CDR2 FQNEAQ come from the germline V gene (reference sequence). CDR3 sequence: CASSSTSGRALSTDTQYF. The CDR3 nucleotides read TGTGCCAGCAGCTCTACTAGCGGGAGGGCCCTTAGCACAGATACGCAGTATTTT. The variable domain in full, completed from reference TRBV7-9 and TRBJ2-3, reads DTGVSQNPRHKITKRGQNVTFRCDPISEHNRLYWYRQTLGQGPEFLTYFQNEAQLEKSRLLSDRFSAERPKGSFSTLEIQRTEQGDSAMYLCASSSTSGRALSTDTQYFGPGTRLTVL.

The chain combines TRBV6-5 with TRBJ2-7; D may correspond to TRBD1 or TRBD2 (5 bases each). The CDR3 has 15 residues. Germline V gene sequence: CDR1 MNHEY, CDR2 SVGAGI. Trimming pared 2 bases from V and 0 bases from J, leaving 11 bases between. The CDR3 coding sequence is TGTGCCAGCAGTTACGGGGGACCGGTCTCCTACGAGCAGTACTTC. Its protein is CASSYGGPVSYEQYF.

The gene calls are TRBV28 and TRBJ2-7; TRBD2 aligns across 11 bases. Germline trimming cut 2 bases from V and 2 bases from J; bases unmatched to any gene: 2. This CDR3 is built from 15 residues. Germline loops: CDR1 MDHEN, CDR2 SYDVKM. This chain's CDR3 is CASSLRLAGPYEQYF. CDR3 nucleotides: TGTGCCAGCAGTTTAAGACTAGCGGGACCCTACGAGCAGTACTTC.

The V and J genes are TRBV5-1 and TRBJ2-2; 8 nucleotides match TRBD2. This CDR3 has 17 residues. From germline, CDR1 is SGHRS and CDR2 YFSETQ. J was trimmed by 5 bases and V by 0 bases; bases with no gene match: 9. The CDR3 protein is CASSLAVTSGMTGELFF. The CDR3 DNA reads TGCGCCAGCAGCTTGGCCGTAACTAGCGGAATGACCGGGGAGCTGTTTTTT.

The chain uses TRBV9 and TRBJ1-5; tentative D call: TRBD1 (5 bases). CDR1 is SGDLS and CDR2 is YYNGEE in the germline V gene. The germline V and J ends were trimmed by 3 bases and 4 bases, with 11 bases remaining between them. This CDR3 has 14 residues. CDR3 amino acids: CASSADQGNQPQHF. The CDR3 coding sequence is TGTGCCAGCAGCGCGGACCAGGGAAATCAGCCCCAGCATTTT.

CDR3 coding DNA: TGCGCCAGCAAGGCTCTGGTTACAGGGGATTATGGCTACACCTTC. Translation gives CASKALVTGDYGYTF. The genes are TRBV5-1 and TRBJ1-2, with 7 bases identical to TRBD1. Germline trimming cut 6 bases from V and 5 bases from J; bases unmatched to any gene: 13. This CDR3 has 15 amino acids. CDR1 is SGHRS and CDR2 is YFSETQ in the germline V gene.

This clone was seen only a few times. The rearrangement links TRBV18 to TRBJ1-4, with 9 bases lining up with TRBD1. The trim removed 0 bases at V and 3 bases at J, leaving 8 bases unmatched. The germline CDR1 and CDR2 sequences are KGHSH and LQKENI. This CDR3 spans 18 amino acids. CDR3 nucleotide sequence: TGTGCCAGCTCACCACCGGGACAGGGAGGAATCGCTAATGAAAAACTGTTTTTT. This translates into CASSPPGQGGIANEKLFF.

This clone was seen more than once but under ten times. The V call is TRBV4-2, the J call TRBJ2-7, with TRBD2 identical over 10 bases. In germline, CDR1 is LGHNA, CDR2 YNFKEQ. Losses at the gene ends were 1 base for V and 0 bases for J; bases not matched to a gene: 0. The CDR3 has 15 amino acids. The CDR3, as DNA: TGTGCCAGCAGCCAAGGACTAGCGGGCTCCTACGAGCAGTACTTC. The encoded protein is CASSQGLAGSYEQYF.

This clone was observed once. The chain joins TRBV19 to TRBJ2-1; TRBD2 might be the D (6 bases). Trimming left V 3 bases short and J 2 bases short, with 14 bases between. The germline CDR1 and CDR2 sequences are LNHDA and SQIVND (reference sequence). The CDR3 contains 16 residues. The CDR3 sequence: CASSMPRGTAYNEQFF. The CDR3 DNA reads TGTGCCAGTAGTATGCCCCGCGGGACTGCCTACAATGAGCAGTTCTTC. Supplemented by reference TRBV19 and TRBJ2-1, the full variable domain reads DGGITQSPKYLFRKEGQNVTLSCEQNLNHDAMYWYRQDPGQGLRLIYYSQIVNDFQKGDIAEGYSVSREKKESFPLTVTSAQKNPTAFYLCASSMPRGTAYNEQFFGPGTRLTVL.

V is TRBV2 and J is TRBJ2-3; TRBD2 agrees at 11 bases. The ends lost 6 bases at V and 0 bases at J; junction bases unmatched: 5. Germline V gene sequence: CDR1 SNHLY, CDR2 FYNNEI. CDR3 length equals 16 residues. CDR3 DNA: TGTGCCAGCAGAGAGGGACTAGCGGCTAGCACAGATACGCAGTATTTT. This codes for CASREGLAASTDTQYF.

The V gene is TRBV12-3 or TRBV12-4, the J gene TRBJ1-6; D not resolved. V lost 3 bases to trimming and J lost 9 bases, with 6 bases between them. CDR3 length equals 12 residues. CDR3 amino acids: CASSLSGSPLHF. CDR3 nucleotide sequence: TGTGCCAGCAGTTTGAGTGGTTCACCCCTCCACTTT.

V usage is TRBV28 and J usage is TRBJ1-5; 9 bases fit TRBD1. Germline V gene data show CDR1 as MDHEN and CDR2 as SYDVKM. The CDR3 is 14 residues long. The J segment lost 6 bases and the V segment lost 6 bases, leaving 6 bases of the junction unmatched. The CDR3 protein is CASRLTGGGQPQHF. CDR3 DNA sequence: TGTGCCAGCAGACTAACAGGGGGCGGTCAGCCCCAGCATTTT.